A selection of T cell receptor beta chains follows, all from one sample in a study of PD-1 blockade in mismatch repair-deficient tumors. Data came from immunoSEQ multiplex PCR; TCRdb stores just in-frame clones and leaves some out. The table has 20,000 to 25,000 clones, 84% seen once. The source material was peripheral blood, sampled 2 weeks after starting pembrolizumab. The receptors were sampled from an adult with mismatch repair-deficient cancer. The CDR3 runs from the conserved cysteine through the conserved F or W. D genes are given only for firm matches. Not all rows give a size; the values are once, few, many and, for expanded clones, a class.

V gene: TRBV30; D gene: -; J gene: TRBJ2-5; clone size: -; CDR3 DNA: TGTGCCTGGAGTGTAGGGGGGGCGAAGACCCAGTACTTC; CDR3 protein: CAWSVGGAKTQYF
V gene: TRBV14; D gene: TRBD2; J gene: TRBJ2-5; clone size: -; CDR3 DNA: TGTGCCAGCAGCCAAGGGAAAACTAGCGGAGTACAAGAGACCCAGTACTTC; CDR3 protein: CASSQGKTSGVQETQYF
V gene: TRBV30; D gene: -; J gene: TRBJ2-1; clone size: -; CDR3 DNA: TGTGCCTGGAGTGTAGGGAGATATGAGCAGTTCTTC; CDR3 protein: CAWSVGRYEQFF
V gene: TRBV5-6; D gene: -; J gene: TRBJ2-1; clone size: -; CDR3 DNA: TGTGCCAGCAGCTTGGGACAGTCCGAGCAGTTCTTC; CDR3 protein: CASSLGQSEQFF
V gene: TRBV18; D gene: TRBD2; J gene: TRBJ2-5; clone size: once; CDR3 DNA: TGTGCCAGCTCACCACCGGATCAAGGTAGCGGGGCAACAAAAGAGACCCAGTACTTC; CDR3 protein: CASSPPDQGSGATKETQYF
V gene: TRBV5-1; D gene: -; J gene: TRBJ2-1; clone size: few; CDR3 DNA: TGCGCCAGCAGCTTGGTTGACAATGAGCAGTTCTTC; CDR3 protein: CASSLVDNEQFF
V gene: TRBV5-1; D gene: -; J gene: TRBJ2-6; clone size: -; CDR3 DNA: TGCGCCAGCAGCGCGTCCGTCTCTTCTGGGGCCAACGTCCTGACTTTC; CDR3 protein: CASSASVSSGANVLTF
V gene: TRBV10-3; D gene: -; J gene: TRBJ1-1; clone size: -; CDR3 DNA: TGTGCCATCAGTGTGGGGACCGTGAACACTGAAGCTTTCTTT; CDR3 protein: CAISVGTVNTEAFF
V gene: TRBV19; D gene: -; J gene: TRBJ2-4; clone size: -; CDR3 DNA: TGTGCCAGTACCTGGGTGGCGCATCTAGCCAAAAACATTCAGTACTTC; CDR3 protein: CASTWVAHLAKNIQYF
V gene: TRBV19; D gene: TRBD2; J gene: TRBJ2-1; clone size: -; CDR3 DNA: TGTGCCAGTAGCCTAGCGGGTTTCTCCTACAATGAGCAGTTCTTC; CDR3 protein: CASSLAGFSYNEQFF
V gene: TRBV6-5; D gene: -; J gene: TRBJ1-2; clone size: -; CDR3 DNA: TGTGCCAGCAGTTACGGTGGTGACTATGGCTACACCTTC; CDR3 protein: CASSYGGDYGYTF
V gene: TRBV27; D gene: TRBD1; J gene: TRBJ2-7; clone size: -; CDR3 DNA: TGTGCCAGCAGTTTAAGCGGGACAGGGACCCACGAGCAGTACTTC; CDR3 protein: CASSLSGTGTHEQYF
V gene: TRBV27; D gene: -; J gene: TRBJ2-1; clone size: -; CDR3 DNA: TGTGCCAGCATGGTACCGTCCTACAATGAGCAGTTCTTC; CDR3 protein: CASMVPSYNEQFF
V gene: TRBV6-6; D gene: -; J gene: TRBJ1-2; clone size: -; CDR3 DNA: TGTGCCAGCACCGAGGGACTGATCTATGGCTACACCTTC; CDR3 protein: CASTEGLIYGYTF
V gene: TRBV30; D gene: -; J gene: TRBJ1-3; clone size: -; CDR3 DNA: TGTGCCTGGAGTTCCAGCTCTGGAAACACCATATATTTT; CDR3 protein: CAWSSSSGNTIYF
V gene: TRBV5-1; D gene: TRBD1; J gene: TRBJ1-1; clone size: once; CDR3 DNA: TGCGCCAGCAGCCCAGTTCAGGGGGGAGCTTTCTTT; CDR3 protein: CASSPVQGGAFF
V gene: TRBV4-3; D gene: TRBD1; J gene: TRBJ2-1; clone size: -; CDR3 DNA: TGCGCCAGCAGCCAAACGGGTAGGGGGCGAGGATGGAATGAGCAGTTCTTC; CDR3 protein: CASSQTGRGRGWNEQFF
V gene: TRBV28; D gene: -; J gene: TRBJ2-4; clone size: -; CDR3 DNA: TGTGCCAGTCCTCCGACGACGCAGGGGTTTCTAACCAAAAACATTCAGTACTTC; CDR3 protein: CASPPTTQGFLTKNIQYF
V gene: TRBV15; D gene: -; J gene: TRBJ2-7; clone size: -; CDR3 DNA: TGTGCCACCAGCGGAGCACGACTCACCGAGCAGTACTTC; CDR3 protein: CATSGARLTEQYF
V gene: TRBV18; D gene: -; J gene: TRBJ2-2; clone size: -; CDR3 DNA: TGTGCCAGCTCACCACTACCACAGGGATCGTCCACCGGGGAGCTGTTTTTT; CDR3 protein: CASSPLPQGSSTGELFF
V gene: TRBV28; D gene: -; J gene: TRBJ2-7; clone size: -; CDR3 DNA: TGTGCCAGCAGTTTAGGGAGGTTAAGCTCCTACGAGCAGTACTTC; CDR3 protein: CASSLGRLSSYEQYF
V gene: TRBV7-2; D gene: -; J gene: TRBJ2-2; clone size: -; CDR3 DNA: TGTGCCAGCAGCTTAGACAGGGTGAGGCACACCGGGGAGCTGTTTTTT; CDR3 protein: CASSLDRVRHTGELFF
V gene: TRBV9; D gene: -; J gene: TRBJ2-7; clone size: -; CDR3 DNA: TGTGCCAGCAGCGTAGTAGGTGACAGTTTGTCCGAGCAGTACTTC; CDR3 protein: CASSVVGDSLSEQYF
V gene: TRBV6-5; D gene: TRBD2; J gene: TRBJ2-5; clone size: -; CDR3 DNA: TGTGCCAGCAGTTACTCGCCTAGCGGGATGGCGCAGACCCAGTACTTC; CDR3 protein: CASSYSPSGMAQTQYF
V gene: TRBV7-2; D gene: TRBD2; J gene: TRBJ2-1; clone size: -; CDR3 DNA: TGTGCCAGCAGTCCTAGCGGGAGTTACAATGAGCAGTTCTTC; CDR3 protein: CASSPSGSYNEQFF
V gene: TRBV28; D gene: TRBD1; J gene: TRBJ2-1; clone size: -; CDR3 DNA: TGTGCCAGCAGTCCCTACGGACAGGGAGCCTACAATGAGCAGTTCTTC; CDR3 protein: CASSPYGQGAYNEQFF
V gene: TRBV6-5; D gene: TRBD2; J gene: TRBJ2-5; clone size: -; CDR3 DNA: TGTGCCAGCAGTTATTTTCGGGGGGGAGAGGAGACCCAGTACTTC; CDR3 protein: CASSYFRGGEETQYF